This TCR beta chain emerged from a study of T cells in localized non-small cell lung cancer. With respect to this clone: Its antigen is still unknown.

Unmatched junction bases numbered 20, after V lost 6 bases and J lost 8 bases. The germline V gene has CDR1 LNHDA and CDR2 SQIVND (reference sequence). The CDR3 covers 17 residues. Sequencing was performed with immunoSEQ multiplex PCR; in TCRdb, only in-frame clones are kept and a portion is missing. Of approximately 35,000 clones listed, 85% to 95% are singletons. Overall study findings and caveats: Overall survival was longer when the density of T cells in the blood was higher. The study detected a median about 60 of the top 100 tumor clones in adjacent lung. Investigators sequenced only a single tumor region, leaving heterogeneity possible. Tumor showed lower T cell clonality than uninvolved adjacent lung, where it was highest.

This receptor was identified in an older female donor with stage II lung adenocarcinoma. The chain uses TRBV19 and TRBJ2-3; 7 nucleotides line up with TRBD2. The sequences come from peripheral blood mononuclear cells, collected before any cancer treatment. The CDR3 loop is CASRETRTGLRGGTQYF. In nucleotides, the CDR3 is TGTGCCAGTAGGGAGACAAGAACGGGACTAAGGGGAGGTACGCAGTATTTT.